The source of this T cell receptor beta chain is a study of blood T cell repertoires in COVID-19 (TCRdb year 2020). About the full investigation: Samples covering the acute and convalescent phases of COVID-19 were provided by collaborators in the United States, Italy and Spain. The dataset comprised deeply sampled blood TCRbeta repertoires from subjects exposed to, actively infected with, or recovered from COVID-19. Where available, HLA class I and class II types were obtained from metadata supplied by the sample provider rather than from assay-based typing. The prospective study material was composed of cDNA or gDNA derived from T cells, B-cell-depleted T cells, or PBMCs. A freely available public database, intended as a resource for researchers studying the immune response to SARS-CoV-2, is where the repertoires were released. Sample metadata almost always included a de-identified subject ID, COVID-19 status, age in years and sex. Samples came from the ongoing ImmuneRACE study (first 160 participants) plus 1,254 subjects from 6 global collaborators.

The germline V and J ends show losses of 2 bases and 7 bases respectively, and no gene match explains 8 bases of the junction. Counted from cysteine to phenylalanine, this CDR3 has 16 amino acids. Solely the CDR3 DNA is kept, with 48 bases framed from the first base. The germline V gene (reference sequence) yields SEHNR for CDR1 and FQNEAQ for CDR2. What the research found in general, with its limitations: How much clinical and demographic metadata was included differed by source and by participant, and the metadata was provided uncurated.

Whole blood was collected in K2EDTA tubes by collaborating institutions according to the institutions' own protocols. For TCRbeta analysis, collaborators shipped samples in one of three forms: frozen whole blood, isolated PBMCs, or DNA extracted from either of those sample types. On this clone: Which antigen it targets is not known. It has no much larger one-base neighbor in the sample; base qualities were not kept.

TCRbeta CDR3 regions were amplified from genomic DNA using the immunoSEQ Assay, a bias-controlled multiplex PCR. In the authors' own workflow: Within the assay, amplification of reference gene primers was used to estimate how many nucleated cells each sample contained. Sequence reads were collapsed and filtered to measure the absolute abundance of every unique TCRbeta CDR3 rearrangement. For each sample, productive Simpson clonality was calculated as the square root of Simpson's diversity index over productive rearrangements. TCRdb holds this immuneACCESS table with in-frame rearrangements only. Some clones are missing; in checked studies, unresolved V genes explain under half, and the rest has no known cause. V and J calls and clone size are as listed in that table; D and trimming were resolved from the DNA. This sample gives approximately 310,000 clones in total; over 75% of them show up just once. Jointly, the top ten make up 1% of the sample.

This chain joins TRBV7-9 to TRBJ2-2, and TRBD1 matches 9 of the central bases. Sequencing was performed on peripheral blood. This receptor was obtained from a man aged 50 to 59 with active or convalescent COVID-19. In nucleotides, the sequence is TGTGCCAGCAGCTTACCCCTCACAGGGGGCGGCGGGGAGCTGTTTTTT. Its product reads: CASSLPLTGGGGELFF.